This T cell receptor (beta chain) was observed in a study of T-cell memory formation after mild COVID-19. Regarding the study as a whole: Clones that contracted clustered mainly in CM and EM if CD4+ and in EMRA if CD8+. The pre-infection memory compartment contained some responding clones, suggesting cross-reactive memory joined.

TCRdb re-derived calls from the 5' RACE reads in MiXCR, one entry per CDR3 protein. The sample has under 300,000 distinct CDR3 sequences, over 7% seen once; the top ten hold approximately 23%. CDR1 and CDR2 from the germline V gene are SGHRS and YFSETQ. V gave up 7 bases and J gave up 1 base, with 14 bases separating them. This CDR3 has 14 residues. This clonotype was observed a few times. What it binds is not known. Material: PBMCs or a T cell subset sorted from them (not recorded which). The chain combines TRBV5-1 with TRBJ1-1; D is uncertain. This sequence originates from a man younger than 35 who had mild COVID-19 (a few samples of this study predate the infection). Cell type and time point are not known. The DNA for the CDR3 is TGCGCCAGCGGGTCTCAGGCGTCGAACACTGAAGCTTTCTTT. It translates to CASGSQASNTEAFF. Full variable domain (rest looked up from reference TRBV5-1 and TRBJ1-1): KAGVTQTPRYLIKTRGQQVTLSCSPISGHRSVSWYQQTPGQGLQFLFEYFSETQRNKGNFPGRFSGRQFSNSRSEMNVSTLELGDSALYLCASGSQASNTEAFFGQGTRLTVV.